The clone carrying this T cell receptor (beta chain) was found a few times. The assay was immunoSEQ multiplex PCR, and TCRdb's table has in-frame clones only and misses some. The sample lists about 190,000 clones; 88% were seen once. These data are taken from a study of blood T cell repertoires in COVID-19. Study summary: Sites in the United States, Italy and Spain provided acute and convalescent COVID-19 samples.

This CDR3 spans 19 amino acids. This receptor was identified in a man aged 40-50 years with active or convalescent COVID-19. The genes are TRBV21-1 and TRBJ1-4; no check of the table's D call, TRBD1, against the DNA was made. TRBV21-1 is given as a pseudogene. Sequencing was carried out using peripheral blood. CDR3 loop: CASSKVKAGQGRTNEKLFF. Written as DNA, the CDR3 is TGTGCCAGCAGCAAAGTCAAAGCGGGACAGGGTAGGACTAATGAAAAACTGTTTTTT.